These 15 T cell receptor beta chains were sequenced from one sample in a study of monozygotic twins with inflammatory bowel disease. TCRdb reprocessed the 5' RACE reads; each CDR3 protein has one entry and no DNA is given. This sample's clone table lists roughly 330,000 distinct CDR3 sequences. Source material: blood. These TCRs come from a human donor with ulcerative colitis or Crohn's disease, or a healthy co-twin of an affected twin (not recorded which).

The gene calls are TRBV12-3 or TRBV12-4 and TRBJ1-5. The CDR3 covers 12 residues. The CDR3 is CASSFWEGPQHF.

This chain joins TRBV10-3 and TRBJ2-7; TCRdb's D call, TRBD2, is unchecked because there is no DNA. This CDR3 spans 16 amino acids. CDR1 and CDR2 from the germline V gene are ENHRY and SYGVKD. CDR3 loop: CAISGRAGGQAYEQYF.

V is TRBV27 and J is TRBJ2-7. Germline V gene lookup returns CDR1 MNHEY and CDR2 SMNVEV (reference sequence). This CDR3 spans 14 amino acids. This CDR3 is CASRKQGHSYEQYF.

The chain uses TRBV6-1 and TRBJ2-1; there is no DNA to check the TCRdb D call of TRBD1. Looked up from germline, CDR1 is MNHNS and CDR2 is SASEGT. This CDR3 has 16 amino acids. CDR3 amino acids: CASSELGQSSYNEQFF.

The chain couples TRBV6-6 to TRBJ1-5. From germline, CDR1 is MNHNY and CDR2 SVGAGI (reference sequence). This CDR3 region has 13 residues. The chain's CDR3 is CASSPKIGQPQHF.

CDR3 sequence reads: CASSRSGTENEKLFF. The J gene is TRBJ1-4, the V gene TRBV18; with no DNA, the TCRdb D assignment of TRBD1 cannot be verified. CDR3 length: 15 amino acids. Germline CDR1 KGHSH, CDR2 LQKENI. Supplemented by reference TRBV18 and TRBJ1-4, the full variable domain reads NAGVMQNPRHLVRRRGQEARLRCSPMKGHSHVYWYRQLPEEGLKFMVYLQKENIIDESGMPKERFSAEFPKEGPSILRIQQVVRGDSAAYFCASSRSGTENEKLFFGSGTQLSVL.

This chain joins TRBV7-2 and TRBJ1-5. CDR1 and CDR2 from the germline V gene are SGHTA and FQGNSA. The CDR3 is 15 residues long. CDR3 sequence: CASSLAGSPNRPQHF.

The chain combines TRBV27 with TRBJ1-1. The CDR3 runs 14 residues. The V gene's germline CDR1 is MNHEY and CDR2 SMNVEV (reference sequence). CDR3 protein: CASSLSRAVGSAFF.

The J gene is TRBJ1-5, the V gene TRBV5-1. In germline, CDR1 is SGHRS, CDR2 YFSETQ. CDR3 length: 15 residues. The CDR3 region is CASSLEGGRNQPQHF.

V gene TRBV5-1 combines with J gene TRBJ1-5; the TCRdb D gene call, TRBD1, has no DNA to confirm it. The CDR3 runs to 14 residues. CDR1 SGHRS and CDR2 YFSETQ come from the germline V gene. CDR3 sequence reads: CASSPEQGGQPQHF.

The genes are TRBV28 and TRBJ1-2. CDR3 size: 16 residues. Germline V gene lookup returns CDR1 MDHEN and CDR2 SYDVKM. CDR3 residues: CASSHYPGGGTYGYTF.

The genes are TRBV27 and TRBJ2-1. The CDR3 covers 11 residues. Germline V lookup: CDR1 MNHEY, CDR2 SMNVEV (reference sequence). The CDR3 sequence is CASRGFNEQFF.

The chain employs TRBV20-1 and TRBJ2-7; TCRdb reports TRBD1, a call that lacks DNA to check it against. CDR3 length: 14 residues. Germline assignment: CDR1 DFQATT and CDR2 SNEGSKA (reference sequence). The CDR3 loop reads CSARVPFPLYEQYF.

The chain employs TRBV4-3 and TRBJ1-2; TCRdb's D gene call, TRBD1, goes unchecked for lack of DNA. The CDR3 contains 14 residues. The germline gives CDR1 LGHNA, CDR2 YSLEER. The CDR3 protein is CASSREQAAYGYTF.

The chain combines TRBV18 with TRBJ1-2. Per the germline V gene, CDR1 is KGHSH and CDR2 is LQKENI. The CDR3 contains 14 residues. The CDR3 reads CASSRETANYGYTF.